Below, 10 T cell receptor beta chains from the same sample are listed, as sequenced in a study of blood T cell repertoires in COVID-19. Sequenced by immunoSEQ multiplex PCR; TCRdb stores in-frame clones only, minus some. Altogether about 14,000 clones are present, about 83% being singletons, with the ten largest covering about 30%. Source material: peripheral blood. These receptors were obtained from a man aged 45-65 years with active COVID-19.

The chain joins TRBV7-9 to TRBJ2-5, with no clear D. Germline V gene lookup returns CDR1 SEHNR and CDR2 FQNEAQ (reference sequence). The CDR3 sequence is 11 residues long. V lost 4 bases to trimming and J lost 7 bases, with 7 bases between them. The CDR3 sequence: CASSSLRTQYF. DNA of the CDR3: TGTGCCAGCAGCTCACTCCGGACCCAGTACTTC.

The V call is TRBV5-6, the J call TRBJ2-3; 8 bases are shared with TRBD2. Germline CDR1 reads SGHDT; CDR2 reads YYEEEE. This CDR3 has 16 residues. The V and J ends lost 2 bases and 0 bases, in that order; junction bases with no gene match: 5. The CDR3 region is CASSFGLAGSTDTQYF. CDR3 DNA sequence: TGTGCCAGCAGCTTTGGCCTAGCGGGTAGCACAGATACGCAGTATTTT. The variable domain in full, completed from reference TRBV5-6 and TRBJ2-3, reads DAGVTQSPTHLIKTRGQQVTLRCSPKSGHDTVSWYQQALGQGPQFIFQYYEEEERQRGNFPDRFSGHQFPNYSSELNVNALLLGDSALYLCASSFGLAGSTDTQYFGPGTRLTVL.

The gene calls are TRBV2 and TRBJ2-5, with 7 nucleotides matching TRBD1. Germline V lookup: CDR1 SNHLY, CDR2 FYNNEI. The CDR3 spans 13 residues. The ends lost 9 bases at V and 5 bases at J; junction bases unmatched: 9. This CDR3 is CASTNQGVETQYF. The CDR3 DNA reads as TGTGCCAGTACAAATCAGGGGGTCGAGACCCAGTACTTC.

CDR3 DNA: TGTGCCAGCAGCCAGGGGTGGCCCTACGAGCAGTACTTC. Amino acids: CASSQGWPYEQYF. The V call is TRBV27, the J call TRBJ2-7; weak D call: TRBD1 (6 bases). CDR1 MNHEY and CDR2 SMNVEV come from the germline V gene (reference sequence). Deletions cut 6 bases from V and 2 bases from J, with 11 bases between. This CDR3 region has 13 residues.

V is TRBV27 and J is TRBJ2-2, with D possibly TRBD2 on 6 matching bases. The CDR3 is 13 residues long. Trimming pared 4 bases from V and 5 bases from J, leaving 8 bases between. Looked up from germline, CDR1 is MNHEY and CDR2 is SMNVEV (reference sequence). This CDR3 reads CASSWSGTGELFF. DNA of the CDR3: TGTGCCAGCAGTTGGAGCGGGACCGGGGAGCTGTTTTTT.

This clone came up once. The rearrangement links TRBV6-5 to TRBJ2-7, with TRBD2 matching over 8 bases. V was pared by 6 bases and J by 4 bases, with 11 bases of the junction left unmatched. This CDR3 contains 15 residues. Per the germline V gene, CDR1 is MNHEY and CDR2 is SVGAGI. DNA of the CDR3: TGTGCCAGCAGGTGGTGGCGACTAGCGCAGTACGAGCAGTACTTC. Translation gives CASRWWRLAQYEQYF.

This sequence joins TRBV4-2 and TRBJ2-7; D is uncertain. V lost 1 base, J lost 3 bases, and 7 bases lay in between. CDR1 is LGHNA, CDR2 YNFKEQ, per germline. There are 13 residues in the CDR3. The CDR3 sequence: CASSQAENYEQYF. The CDR3 DNA reads TGTGCCAGCAGCCAAGCGGAGAACTACGAGCAGTACTTC.

This clone has only one observation. The chain couples TRBV28 to TRBJ2-1, with 9 bases lining up with TRBD1. Germline CDR1 and CDR2: MDHEN and SYDVKM. The length of the CDR3 is 15 residues. The V segment lost 3 bases and the J segment 7 bases; nucleotides outside the gene matches: 7. CDR3 amino acids: CASSFQGQGGNEQFF. The DNA of the CDR3 is TGTGCCAGCAGTTTCCAGGGACAGGGAGGGAATGAGCAGTTCTTC.

The V gene is TRBV10-2, the J gene TRBJ2-5, with 8 nucleotides matching TRBD2. J gave up 5 bases and V 6 bases, and 8 bases lay outside the gene matches. The germline gives CDR1 WSHSY, CDR2 SAAADI. This CDR3 has 14 amino acids. Here the CDR3 reads CASRGTRGDETQYF. The CDR3 nucleotides are TGCGCCAGCAGAGGGACTAGAGGTGATGAGACCCAGTACTTC.

The rearrangement uses TRBV7-8 and TRBJ2-7, with 12 bases lining up with TRBD2. This CDR3 contains 14 residues. J gave up 5 bases and V 4 bases, and 3 bases lay outside the gene matches. Germline CDR1 and CDR2: SGHVS and FQNEAQ. The DNA of the CDR3 is TGTGCCAGCAGCTCGACTAGCGGGAGCGACGAGCAGTACTTC. It yields the protein CASSSTSGSDEQYF.